The 20 T cell receptor beta chains listed next were all sequenced from one sample in a study of Ad26.COV2.S vaccination and SARS-CoV-2 variants. The data were produced by immunoSEQ multiplex PCR, yet TCRdb's version contains in-frame clones alone and is incomplete. The table records 350,000 to 500,000 clones, roughly 88% of them present only once. Treatment reported: about 20 received Ad26.COV2.S at low or high dose, single or two shots; roughly five received placebo; per-sample allocation not given. The investigators took samples on day 63 after the first vaccine or placebo injection. The sample consisted of peripheral blood, taken in a trial of Ad26.COV2.S vaccine versus placebo. The receptors stem from a person aged 18-65 years who received the Ad26.COV2.S COVID-19 vaccine or a placebo.

The V call is TRBV7-2, the J call TRBJ2-7, with D perhaps TRBD2 (6 bases). Germline CDR1 SGHTA, CDR2 FQGNSA. The germline V and J ends were trimmed by 0 bases and 3 bases, with 18 bases remaining between them. This CDR3 is built from 17 residues. CDR3 nucleotides: TGTGCCAGCAGCTTAGCGGGAGGTTCATTGGGGCTCTACGAGCAGTACTTC. Translated: CASSLAGGSLGLYEQYF. The entire variable domain, with the rest obtained from reference TRBV7-2 and TRBJ2-7, is as follows: GAGVSQSPSNKVTEKGKDVELRCDPISGHTALYWYRQSLGQGLEFLIYFQGNSAPDKSGLPSDRFSAERTGGSVSTLTIQRTQQEDSAVYLCASSLAGGSLGLYEQYFGPGTRLTVT.

This rearrangement joins TRBV27 to TRBJ2-7, with TRBD2 matching over 11 bases. V dropped 3 bases and J dropped 3; count of bases not matched to a gene: 16. Germline lookup yields CDR1 MNHEY and CDR2 SMNVEV (reference sequence). The CDR3 covers 19 residues. The chain's CDR3 is CASSLAGLAGGESDYEQYF. The CDR3 DNA is TGTGCCAGCAGTTTGGCAGGGCTAGCGGGAGGAGAAAGCGACTACGAGCAGTACTTC.

The chain uses TRBV19 and TRBJ2-7; D tentatively reads TRBD1 or TRBD2 (5 bases each). V lost 6 bases and J 2 bases, leaving 14 bases between the germline ends. Germline V gene data show CDR1 as LNHDA and CDR2 as SQIVND (reference sequence). The CDR3 consists of 14 residues. In DNA, the CDR3 is TGTGCCAGTAGCCCTGGGAGACAGCCCTACGAGCAGTACTTC. This encodes CASSPGRQPYEQYF.

This chain connects TRBV5-1 to TRBJ2-2; D remains unclear. V shed 1 base and J shed 0 bases, with 7 bases lying between them. This CDR3 spans 15 amino acids. Germline CDR1 is SGHRS and CDR2 is YFSETQ. CDR3 coding DNA: TGCGCCAGCAGCTTGAAGACGGCGAACACCGGGGAGCTGTTTTTT. It is translated as CASSLKTANTGELFF. Variable domain in full (rest from reference TRBV5-1 and TRBJ2-2): KAGVTQTPRYLIKTRGQQVTLSCSPISGHRSVSWYQQTPGQGLQFLFEYFSETQRNKGNFPGRFSGRQFSNSRSEMNVSTLELGDSALYLCASSLKTANTGELFFGEGSRLTVL.

This chain connects TRBV7-6 to TRBJ1-1; no clear D gene. Germline V gene lookup returns CDR1 SGHVS and CDR2 FNYEAQ. Trimming removed 0 bases from V and 1 base from J, with 3 bases in between. CDR3 size: 13 residues. CDR3 nucleotides: TGTGCCAGCAGCTTAGCGCGGAACACTGAAGCTTTCTTT. Protein: CASSLARNTEAFF.

CDR3 sequence (DNA): TGTGCCAGCAGCCCTCTGAGACCACCAAGCGAGCAGTACTTC. Protein sequence: CASSPLRPPSEQYF. The chain combines TRBV3-1 (or the pseudogene TRBV3-2) with TRBJ2-7, with D unclear. In germline, CDR1 is LGHDT, CDR2 YNNKEL (reference sequence). V gave up 4 bases and J gave up 6 bases, with 16 bases separating them. The CDR3 has 14 amino acids.

This clone was seen only once. The V and J genes are TRBV5-6 and TRBJ2-7; TRBD1 matches 7 bases. The V and J ends lost 0 bases and 5 bases, in that order; junction bases with no gene match: 2. The V gene's germline CDR1 is SGHDT and CDR2 YYEEEE. The CDR3 consists of 13 residues. The CDR3 coding sequence is TGTGCCAGCAGCTTGGACAGGGGCCACGAGCAGTACTTC. This gives the protein CASSLDRGHEQYF.

This chain links TRBV19 with TRBJ1-2; D gene unclear. CDR3 length: 11 amino acids. Trimming took 8 bases from V and 5 from J, leaving 9 bases between them. Germline values: CDR1 LNHDA, CDR2 SQIVND (reference sequence). The CDR3 nucleotides read TGTGCCAGTGGAGCAGCATATGGCTACACCTTC. Translation gives CASGAAYGYTF.

This chain links TRBV7-9 with TRBJ1-4; 7 bases map to TRBD1. Trimming removed 5 bases from V and 2 bases from J; junction bases left unmatched: 5. The CDR3 contains 15 residues. Looked up from germline, CDR1 is SEHNR and CDR2 is FQNEAQ (reference sequence). The CDR3 loop reads CASSVKTGTNEKLFF. The CDR3 nucleotides are TGTGCCAGCAGCGTGAAGACAGGGACTAATGAAAAACTGTTTTTT.

This chain uses TRBV24-1 with TRBJ1-2; D remains unclear. V was shortened by 3 bases and J by 2 bases, with 12 bases between the two germline ends. The CDR3 covers 15 residues. Per germline, CDR1 KGHDR and CDR2 SFDVKD. The CDR3 loop reads CATSDRTTENYGYTF. As DNA, the CDR3 is TGTGCCACCAGTGATCGGACGACGGAAAACTATGGCTACACCTTC.

The V call is TRBV7-6, the J call TRBJ2-1, with D possibly being TRBD2 (6 bases). Trimming removed 5 bases at V and 0 bases at J, with 17 bases between. Germline CDR1 SGHVS, CDR2 FNYEAQ. The CDR3 spans 17 residues. CDR3 nucleotide sequence: TGTGCCAGCAGCCCTAGGGGCGGGAAAAGCTCCTACAATGAGCAGTTCTTC. It encodes CASSPRGGKSSYNEQFF.

This chain connects TRBV20-1 to TRBJ2-1; 8 bases line up with TRBD2. The CDR3 is 14 amino acids. V gave up 3 bases and J gave up 4 bases; unmatched junction bases: 5. Germline CDR1 reads DFQATT; CDR2 reads SNEGSKA (reference sequence). In nucleotides, the CDR3 is TGCAGTGCTAGTAGCGGGATTCGGTACAATGAGCAGTTCTTC. Its protein product is CSASSGIRYNEQFF.

The rearrangement joins TRBV6-2 or TRBV6-3 to TRBJ1-2, with D tentatively TRBD1 (5 bases). The V gene lost 3 bases and the J gene lost 4 bases, with 21 bases spanning the gap. The length of the CDR3 is 17 residues. The V gene's germline CDR1 is MNHEY and CDR2 SVGEGT. CDR3 region: CASSYSGALSLGYGYTF. In DNA form, the CDR3 reads TGTGCCAGCAGTTATTCTGGGGCGCTATCGTTGGGCTATGGCTACACCTTC.

The rearrangement joins TRBV28 to TRBJ2-3; D unclear. CDR3 length: 14 amino acids. In germline, CDR1 is MDHEN, CDR2 SYDVKM. V lost 4 bases to trimming and J lost 0 bases, with 8 bases between them. CDR3 nucleotides: TGTGCCAGCAGTTCGGGCGGAAGCACAGATACGCAGTATTTT. Its protein is CASSSGGSTDTQYF.

This chain links TRBV24-1 with TRBJ2-3, with a tentative D call TRBD1 (6 bases). The CDR3 contains 13 residues. V was trimmed by 10 bases and J by 1 base, leaving 11 bases between them. Germline V gene data show CDR1 as KGHDR and CDR2 as SFDVKD. The CDR3 spells CATTAGGTDTQYF. In nucleotides, the CDR3 is TGTGCCACGACGGCAGGGGGCACAGATACGCAGTATTTT.

V usage is TRBV5-4 and J usage is TRBJ1-1, with D maybe TRBD1 (6 bases). V lost 4 bases and J lost 4, with 17 bases in between. This CDR3 comprises 15 residues. The germline V gene encodes CDR1 SGHNT and CDR2 YYREEE (reference sequence). CDR3 amino acids: CASSAPVGASTEAFF. The CDR3 nucleotides are TGTGCCAGCAGCGCTCCGGTGGGGGCGAGCACTGAAGCTTTCTTT.

This clone showed up just a few times. The gene calls are TRBV7-8 and TRBJ1-4; a possible D gene is TRBD1 (5 bases). This CDR3 spans 17 amino acids. Trimming pared 4 bases from V and 5 bases from J, leaving 20 bases between. Looked up from germline, CDR1 is SGHVS and CDR2 is FQNEAQ. For the CDR3, the DNA is TGTGCCAGCAGCTGGCCCGAACACAGGTCGGCGAATGAAAAACTGTTTTTT. Its translation is CASSWPEHRSANEKLFF.

This clone was picked up one time. The gene calls are TRBV27 and TRBJ2-1, with D perhaps TRBD2 (5 bases). The CDR3 is 14 amino acids. V was clipped by 2 bases and J by 8 bases, with 13 bases between them. Germline V gene sequence: CDR1 MNHEY, CDR2 SMNVEV (reference sequence). The CDR3 coding sequence is TGTGCCAGCAGTTTAAGACTACCTGGGGATGAGCAGTTCTTC. Translated: CASSLRLPGDEQFF.

The gene calls are TRBV1 and TRBJ1-5. TRBV1 is tagged as a pseudogene. The CDR3 is 16 residues long. CDR3 loop: CTSSQEGGAGNQPQHF. Written as DNA, the CDR3 is TGCACCAGCAGCCAAGAAGGGGGGGCTGGCAATCAGCCCCAGCATTTT.

This clone was recorded only once. This chain connects TRBV28 to TRBJ2-3, with TRBD2 matching over 14 bases. From germline, CDR1 is MDHEN and CDR2 SYDVKM. V trimming: 3 bases; J trimming: 5 bases; junction bases outside the gene matches: 7. This CDR3 spans 17 amino acids. The DNA for the CDR3 is TGTGCCAGCAGTTTGGGCAGACTAGCGGGAGGGGGAGATACGCAGTATTTT. This codes for CASSLGRLAGGGDTQYF.